This T cell receptor beta chain was sequenced in a study of T cells in tumors after PD-1 blockade. The overall study: Either cemiplimab 350 mg every 2 weeks or pembrolizumab 200 mg every 3 weeks was given. During anti-PD-1 treatment, some patients continued daily vismodegib 150 mg.

V was cut by 3 bases and J by 6 bases, with 15 bases left in between. CDR1 is MNHNS and CDR2 is SASEGT in the germline V gene. The CDR3 is 15 residues long. TCRdb's table, derived via immunoSEQ multiplex PCR, lists solely in-frame clones and lacks some. The repertoire consists of approximately 60,000 clones, with around two thirds occurring once and the leading ten covering about 4.5%. Sequencing was performed on PBMCs, taken after anti-PD-1 treatment. This clonotype originated in a human donor with basal cell carcinoma. The rearrangement links TRBV6-1 to TRBJ1-5; TRBD1 might be the D (5 bases). The CDR3, as DNA: TGTGCCAGCAGTGATGGGGGAACTATCATTCAGCCCCAGCATTTT. Its translation is CASSDGGTIIQPQHF.